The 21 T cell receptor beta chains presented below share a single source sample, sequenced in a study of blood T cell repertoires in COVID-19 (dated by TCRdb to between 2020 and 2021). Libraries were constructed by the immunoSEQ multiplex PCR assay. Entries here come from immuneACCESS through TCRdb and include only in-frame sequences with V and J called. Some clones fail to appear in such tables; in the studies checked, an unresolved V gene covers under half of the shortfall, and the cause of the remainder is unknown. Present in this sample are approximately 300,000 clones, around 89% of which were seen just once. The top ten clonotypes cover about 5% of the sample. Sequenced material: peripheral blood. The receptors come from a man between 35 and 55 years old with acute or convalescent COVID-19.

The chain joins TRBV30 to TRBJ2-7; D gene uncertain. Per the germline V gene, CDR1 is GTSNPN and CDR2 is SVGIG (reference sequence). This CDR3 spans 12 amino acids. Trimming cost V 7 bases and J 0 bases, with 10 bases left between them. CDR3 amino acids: CASGQSSYEQYF. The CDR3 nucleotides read TGTGCCTCTGGGCAGAGCTCCTACGAGCAGTACTTC.

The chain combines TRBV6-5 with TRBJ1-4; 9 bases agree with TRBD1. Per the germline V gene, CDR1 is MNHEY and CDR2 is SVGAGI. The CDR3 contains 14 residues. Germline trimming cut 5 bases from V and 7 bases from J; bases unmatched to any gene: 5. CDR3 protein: CASSKGQGSEKLFF. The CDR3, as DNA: TGTGCCAGCAGTAAGGGACAGGGAAGTGAAAAACTGTTTTTT.

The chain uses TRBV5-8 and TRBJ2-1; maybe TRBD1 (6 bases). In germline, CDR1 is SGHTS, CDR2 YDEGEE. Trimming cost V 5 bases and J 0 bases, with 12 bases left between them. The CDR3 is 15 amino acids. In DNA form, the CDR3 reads TGTGCCAGCAGTTCTACAGGGAGCTCCTACAATGAGCAGTTCTTC. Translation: CASSSTGSSYNEQFF.

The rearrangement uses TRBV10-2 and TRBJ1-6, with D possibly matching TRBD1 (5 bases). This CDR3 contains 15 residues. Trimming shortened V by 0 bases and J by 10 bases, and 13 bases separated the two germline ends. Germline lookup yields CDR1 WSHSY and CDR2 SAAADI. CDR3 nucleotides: TGCGCCAGCAGTGAGTCGCGGGGGTTCGACTCACCCCTCCACTTT. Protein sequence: CASSESRGFDSPLHF.

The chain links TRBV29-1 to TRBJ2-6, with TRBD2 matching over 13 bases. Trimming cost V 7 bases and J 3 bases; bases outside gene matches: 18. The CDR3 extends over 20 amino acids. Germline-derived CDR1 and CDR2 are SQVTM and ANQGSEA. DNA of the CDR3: TGCAGCGCTCTCGATCGGACTAGCGGGGGAATCCCACTTGGGGCCAACGTCCTGACTTTC. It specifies CSALDRTSGGIPLGANVLTF. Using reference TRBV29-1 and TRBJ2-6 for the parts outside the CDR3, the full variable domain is SAVISQKPSRDICQRGTSLTIQCQVDSQVTMMFWYRQQPGQSLTLIATANQGSEATYESGFVIDKFPISRPNLTFSTLTVSNMSPEDSSIYLCSALDRTSGGIPLGANVLTFGAGSRLTVL.

CDR3 in DNA: TGTGCCAGCAGTCAAGGACACGCCGTCTCCTACGAGCAGTACTTC. It specifies CASSQGHAVSYEQYF. V gene TRBV27 combines with J gene TRBJ2-7; D is possibly TRBD1 (5 bases). CDR1 MNHEY and CDR2 SMNVEV come from the germline V gene (reference sequence). This CDR3 comprises 15 residues. V was clipped by 5 bases and J by 0 bases, with 14 bases between them.

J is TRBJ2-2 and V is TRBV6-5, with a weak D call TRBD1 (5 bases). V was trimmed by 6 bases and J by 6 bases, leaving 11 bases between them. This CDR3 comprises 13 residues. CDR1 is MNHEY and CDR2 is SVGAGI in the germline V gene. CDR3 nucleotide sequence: TGTGCCAGCAGCCCGCTGGGGCCCGGGGAGCTGTTTTTT. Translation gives CASSPLGPGELFF.

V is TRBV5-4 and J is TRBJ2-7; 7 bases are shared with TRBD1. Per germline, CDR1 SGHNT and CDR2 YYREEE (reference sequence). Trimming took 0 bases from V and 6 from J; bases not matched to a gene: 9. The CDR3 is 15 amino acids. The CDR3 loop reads CASSLETGLAVEQYF. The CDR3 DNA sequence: TGTGCCAGCAGCTTGGAGACAGGGCTCGCCGTCGAGCAGTACTTC.

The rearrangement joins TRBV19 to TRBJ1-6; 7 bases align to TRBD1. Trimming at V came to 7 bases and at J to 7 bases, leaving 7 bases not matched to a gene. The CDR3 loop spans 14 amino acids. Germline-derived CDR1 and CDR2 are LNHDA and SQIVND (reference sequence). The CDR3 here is CASTPNRGNSPLHF. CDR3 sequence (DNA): TGTGCCAGTACTCCTAACAGGGGAAATTCACCCCTCCACTTT.

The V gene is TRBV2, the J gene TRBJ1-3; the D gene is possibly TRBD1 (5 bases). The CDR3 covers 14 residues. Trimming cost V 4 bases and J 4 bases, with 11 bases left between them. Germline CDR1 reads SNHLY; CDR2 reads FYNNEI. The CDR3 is CASSAQGKGNTIYF. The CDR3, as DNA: TGTGCCAGCAGTGCTCAGGGAAAGGGAAACACCATATATTTT. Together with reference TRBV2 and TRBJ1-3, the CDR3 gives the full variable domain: EPEVTQTPSHQVTQMGQEVILRCVPISNHLYFYWYRQILGQKVEFLVSFYNNEISEKSEIFDDQFSVERPDGSNFTLKIRSTKLEDSAMYFCASSAQGKGNTIYFGEGSWLTVV.

The CDR3 here is CASSPRTGVNEQFF. The CDR3, as DNA: TGTGCCAGCAGCCCCAGGACAGGGGTCAATGAGCAGTTCTTC. The chain combines TRBV4-2 with TRBJ2-1; 9 bases are a match to TRBD1. This CDR3 has 14 amino acids. Per germline, CDR1 LGHNA and CDR2 YNFKEQ. Unmatched junction bases numbered 4, after V lost 4 bases and J lost 6 bases.

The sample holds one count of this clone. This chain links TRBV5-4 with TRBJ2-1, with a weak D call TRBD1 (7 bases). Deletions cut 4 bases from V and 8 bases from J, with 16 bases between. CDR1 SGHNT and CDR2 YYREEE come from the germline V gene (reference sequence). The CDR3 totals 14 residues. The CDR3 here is CASSSRQGGDEQFF. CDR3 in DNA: TGTGCCAGCAGCAGCAGACAGGGAGGAGATGAGCAGTTCTTC.

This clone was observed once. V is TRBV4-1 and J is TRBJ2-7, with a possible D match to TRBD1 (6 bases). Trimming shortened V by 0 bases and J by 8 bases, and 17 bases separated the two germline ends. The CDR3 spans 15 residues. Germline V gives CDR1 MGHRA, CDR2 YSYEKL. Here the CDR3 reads CASSQDLGQFMKQYF. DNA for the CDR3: TGCGCCAGCAGCCAAGATTTAGGACAGTTTATGAAGCAGTACTTC.

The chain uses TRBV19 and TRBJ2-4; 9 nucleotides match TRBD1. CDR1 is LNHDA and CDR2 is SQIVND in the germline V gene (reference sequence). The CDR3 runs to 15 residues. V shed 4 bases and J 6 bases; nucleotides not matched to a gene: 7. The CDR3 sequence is CASSRVTGGRNIQYF. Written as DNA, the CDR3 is TGTGCCAGTAGTAGGGTCACAGGGGGCAGAAACATTCAGTACTTC.

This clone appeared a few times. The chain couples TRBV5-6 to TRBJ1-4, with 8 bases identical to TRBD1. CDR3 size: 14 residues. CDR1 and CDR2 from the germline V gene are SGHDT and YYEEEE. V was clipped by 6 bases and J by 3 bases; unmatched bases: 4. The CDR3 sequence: CASKRTGPNEKLFF. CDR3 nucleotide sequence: TGTGCCAGCAAACGGACAGGGCCTAATGAAAAACTGTTTTTT. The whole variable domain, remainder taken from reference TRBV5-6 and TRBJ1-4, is DAGVTQSPTHLIKTRGQQVTLRCSPKSGHDTVSWYQQALGQGPQFIFQYYEEEERQRGNFPDRFSGHQFPNYSSELNVNALLLGDSALYLCASKRTGPNEKLFFGSGTQLSVL.

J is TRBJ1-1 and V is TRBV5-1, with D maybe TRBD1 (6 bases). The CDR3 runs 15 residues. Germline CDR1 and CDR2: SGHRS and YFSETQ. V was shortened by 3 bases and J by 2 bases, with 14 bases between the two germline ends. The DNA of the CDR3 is TGCGCCAGCAGCTCCCCCAGGGGTCAAAACACTGAAGCTTTCTTT. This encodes CASSSPRGQNTEAFF.

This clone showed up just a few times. The CDR3 DNA sequence: TGTGCCAGCAAGGGGGCCGAAACTGAAGCTTTCTTT. Its translation is CASKGAETEAFF. V gene TRBV6-5 combines with J gene TRBJ1-1; 7 bases fit TRBD1. The V and J ends lost 7 bases and 5 bases, in that order; junction bases with no gene match: 4. Germline CDR1 is MNHEY and CDR2 is SVGAGI. The CDR3 covers 12 residues.

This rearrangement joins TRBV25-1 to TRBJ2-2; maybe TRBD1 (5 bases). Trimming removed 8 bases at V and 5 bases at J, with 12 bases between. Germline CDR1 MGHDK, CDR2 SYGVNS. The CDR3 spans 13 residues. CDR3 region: CASAQGNTGELFF. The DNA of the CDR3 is TGTGCCAGCGCTCAGGGTAATACCGGGGAGCTGTTTTTT.

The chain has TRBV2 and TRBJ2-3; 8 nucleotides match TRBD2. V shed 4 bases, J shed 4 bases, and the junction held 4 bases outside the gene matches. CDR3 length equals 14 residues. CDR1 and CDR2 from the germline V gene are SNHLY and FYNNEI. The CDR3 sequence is CASSVDGGADTQYF. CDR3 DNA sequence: TGTGCCAGCAGTGTAGACGGGGGGGCAGATACGCAGTATTTT.

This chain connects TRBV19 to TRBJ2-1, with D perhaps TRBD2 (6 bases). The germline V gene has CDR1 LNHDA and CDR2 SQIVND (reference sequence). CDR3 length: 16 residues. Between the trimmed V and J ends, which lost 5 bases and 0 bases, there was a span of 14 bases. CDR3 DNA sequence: TGTGCCAGTAGTTATTCTAGCGCAATCTCCTACAATGAGCAGTTCTTC. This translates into CASSYSSAISYNEQFF.

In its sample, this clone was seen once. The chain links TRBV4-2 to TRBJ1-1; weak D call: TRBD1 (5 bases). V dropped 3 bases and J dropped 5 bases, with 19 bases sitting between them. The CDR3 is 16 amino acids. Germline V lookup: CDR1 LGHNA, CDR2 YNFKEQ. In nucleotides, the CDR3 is TGTGCCAGCAGCCACAGCTCGACCACAGGAAGGACTGAAGCTTTCTTT. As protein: CASSHSSTTGRTEAFF.